The rows below give T cell receptor beta chains drawn from one sample of a study of spatial heterogeneity in lung cancer. TCRdb redid the calling of the 5' RACE reads with MiXCR, one entry per CDR3 protein. This table has 40,000 to 50,000 distinct CDR3 sequences, roughly an eighth appearing once. The sequences come from PBMCs, collected at surgery. The source of these receptors is a male donor with early-stage non-small cell lung cancer. Each CDR3 is given with its conserved first and last residue. D genes are given only for firm matches. Clone size appears in some rows only: once, few, many, or a class for an expanded clone.

cdr3_aa cdr3_nt d_call clone_size j_call v_call
CASSQGPRTTSGRHYEQYF TGCGCCAGCAGCCAAGGGCCTCGAACTACTAGCGGGAGACATTACGAGCAGTACTTC TRBD2 many TRBJ2-7 TRBV4-3
CASSFGTGDQPQHF TGTGCCAGCTCATTTGGGACAGGGGATCAGCCCCAGCATTTT TRBD1 many TRBJ1-5 TRBV27
CASSDERSGELFF TGTGCCAGCAGTGATGAGCGGTCGGGGGAGCTGTTTTTT NA few TRBJ2-2 TRBV2
CASSQEWGLALADTQYF TGCGCCAGCAGCCAAGAATGGGGTCTAGCTTTAGCAGATACGCAGTATTTT NA few TRBJ2-3 TRBV4-3
CASSYPLVQGETQYF TGTGCCAGCAGCTACCCATTGGTACAGGGCGAGACCCAGTACTTC NA many TRBJ2-5 TRBV28
CASSRDSPLHF TGTGCCAGCAGCCGTGATTCACCCCTCCACTTT NA NA TRBJ1-6 TRBV7-2
CASSLTQTGAYEQYF TGCGCCAGCAGCCTCACCCAGACAGGGGCATACGAGCAGTACTTC TRBD1 many TRBJ2-7 TRBV4-3
CASSLSGMGYDEQFF TGCGCCAGCAGCCTTAGCGGGATGGGATACGATGAGCAGTTCTTC TRBD2 NA TRBJ2-1 TRBV5-1
CASSIAGTTNEKLFF TGTGCCAGTAGTATAGCCGGGACAACTAATGAAAAACTGTTTTTT NA few TRBJ1-4 TRBV19
CAISESVEKLFF TGTGCCATCAGTGAGTCGGTTGAAAAACTGTTTTTT NA few TRBJ1-4 TRBV10-3
CASHPGRVGSPLHF TGTGCCAGCCACCCGGGCAGGGTGGGCTCACCCCTCCACTTT NA few TRBJ1-6 TRBV12-3/TRBV12-4
CASSFTGATYNEQFF TGTGCCAGCAGCTTTACCGGGGCCACCTACAATGAGCAGTTCTTC NA NA TRBJ2-1 TRBV7-2
CASSFGGRTYEQYF TGTGCCAGCAGTTTTGGGGGTAGAACCTACGAGCAGTACTTC NA NA TRBJ2-7 TRBV12-3/TRBV12-4
CASSSGQGAGANVLTF TGTGCCAGCTCATCTGGACAGGGGGCTGGGGCCAACGTCCTGACTTTC TRBD1 NA TRBJ2-6 TRBV18
CASSDPRVPYEQYF TGTGCCAGCAGTGACCCCAGGGTCCCCTACGAGCAGTACTTC NA many TRBJ2-7 TRBV2
CSVIRTSTDTQYF TGCAGCGTTATCCGAACTAGCACAGATACGCAGTATTTT NA NA TRBJ2-3 TRBV29-1
CASSFRGYYEQYF TGTGCCAGCAGTTTTCGGGGGTACTACGAGCAGTACTTC NA NA TRBJ2-7 TRBV27
CAISELEGEQYF TGTGCCATCAGTGAACTGGAGGGTGAGCAGTACTTC NA NA TRBJ2-7 TRBV10-3
CASSQDTSGAYEQYF TGTGCCAGCAGCCAAGACACTAGCGGGGCCTACGAGCAGTACTTC TRBD2 NA TRBJ2-7 TRBV3-1
CASSPPPGSNEKLFF TGTGCCAGCAGCCCCCCACCAGGTTCTAATGAAAAACTGTTTTTT NA NA TRBJ1-4 TRBV7-2
CSVEPSSTDTQYF TGCAGCGTTGAACCTAGCAGCACAGATACGCAGTATTTT NA many TRBJ2-3 TRBV29-1
CSASRGTGTDTQYF TGCAGTGCTTCCCGGGGCACGGGGACAGATACGCAGTATTTT NA few TRBJ2-3 TRBV20-1
CASSLQVSGANVLTF TGTGCCAGCAGTCTACAGGTCTCTGGGGCCAACGTCCTGACTTTC NA few TRBJ2-6 TRBV12-3/TRBV12-4
CASTLVPMNTEAFF TGTGCCAGCACATTAGTACCGATGAACACTGAAGCTTTCTTT NA many TRBJ1-1 TRBV6-2/TRBV6-3
CASSSTVNTEAFF TGTGCTAGCAGCTCGACAGTGAACACTGAAGCTTTCTTT NA few TRBJ1-1 TRBV7-7
CSASPSVRVYNEQFF TGCAGTGCTAGCCCCAGCGTGAGAGTCTACAATGAGCAGTTCTTC NA many TRBJ2-1 TRBV20-1